This note documents a single T cell receptor (beta chain) sequence. Its recognized antigen is unknown. No per-base quality is available; no much larger clone lies one base away. The sample originates from a study of patients and donors after allogeneic stem cell transplantation (dated by TCRdb to about 2020). The method was RT-PCR. The reads were generated on a NextSeq 550. The public sequencing data were trimmed at Q25 with fastp and processed into clonotypes with MiXCR by TCRdb, which kept only in-frame beta chains. Under each unique CDR3 protein, matching rows form one entry showing the most common genes and DNA. The sample table holds some 880,000 distinct CDR3 sequences, of which more than 15% were seen once. Around 6% of the sample rests with the top ten. The CDR3 runs 17 residues from the cysteine to the phenylalanine. The CDR3 DNA has 51 bases and is translated from base 1. The germline V end is reduced by 3 bases and the J end by 1 base; junction bases left unmatched: 8. The germline V gene encodes CDR1 SGDLS and CDR2 YYNGEE.

The chain employs TRBV9 and TRBJ2-1; 9 middle bases align to TRBD2. This clonotype originated in a human donor who was either an allogeneic HSCT recipient or a stem cell or donor lymphocyte infusion donor (not recorded which). It is not recorded whose cells these are; they may come from a transplant donor. The source material was blood, either unsorted or a sorted T cell fraction (not recorded which). The CDR3 region: CASSGLPAGGSYNEQFF. The nucleotide sequence reads as follows: TGTGCCAGCAGCGGCCTCCCCGCGGGGGGGTCCTACAATGAGCAGTTCTTC.